The entry below describes one T cell receptor (beta chain). Authors' data handling: Reference gene primer amplification in the assay estimated nucleated cell counts. Data came from immunoSEQ multiplex PCR; TCRdb stores just in-frame clones and leaves some out. The V and J calls and the clone size are those of that table, but D and trimming were determined from the DNA. Counted here are approximately 220,000 clones, over 75% occurring once; the ten biggest clones make up roughly 4.2%. The data derive from a study of blood T cell repertoires in COVID-19. Study at large: Some COVID-19 samples were acute and others convalescent; all came from the United States, Italy and Spain. From T cells, B-cell-depleted T cells, or PBMCs came the material, which was cDNA or gDNA.

What was sequenced was peripheral blood. The receptor was derived from a man aged 50-60 years with acute or convalescent COVID-19.

This CDR3 reads CASSFSTGAATNEKLFF. CDR3 in DNA: TGTGCCAGCAGCTTTTCGACAGGGGCCGCAACTAATGAAAAACTGTTTTTT. This chain joins TRBV11-2 and TRBJ1-4, with 8 bases matching TRBD1. Germline values: CDR1 SGHAT, CDR2 FQNNGV. After removal of 3 bases from V and 0 bases from J, the junction contained 6 bases not matched to a gene. The CDR3 is 17 residues long.